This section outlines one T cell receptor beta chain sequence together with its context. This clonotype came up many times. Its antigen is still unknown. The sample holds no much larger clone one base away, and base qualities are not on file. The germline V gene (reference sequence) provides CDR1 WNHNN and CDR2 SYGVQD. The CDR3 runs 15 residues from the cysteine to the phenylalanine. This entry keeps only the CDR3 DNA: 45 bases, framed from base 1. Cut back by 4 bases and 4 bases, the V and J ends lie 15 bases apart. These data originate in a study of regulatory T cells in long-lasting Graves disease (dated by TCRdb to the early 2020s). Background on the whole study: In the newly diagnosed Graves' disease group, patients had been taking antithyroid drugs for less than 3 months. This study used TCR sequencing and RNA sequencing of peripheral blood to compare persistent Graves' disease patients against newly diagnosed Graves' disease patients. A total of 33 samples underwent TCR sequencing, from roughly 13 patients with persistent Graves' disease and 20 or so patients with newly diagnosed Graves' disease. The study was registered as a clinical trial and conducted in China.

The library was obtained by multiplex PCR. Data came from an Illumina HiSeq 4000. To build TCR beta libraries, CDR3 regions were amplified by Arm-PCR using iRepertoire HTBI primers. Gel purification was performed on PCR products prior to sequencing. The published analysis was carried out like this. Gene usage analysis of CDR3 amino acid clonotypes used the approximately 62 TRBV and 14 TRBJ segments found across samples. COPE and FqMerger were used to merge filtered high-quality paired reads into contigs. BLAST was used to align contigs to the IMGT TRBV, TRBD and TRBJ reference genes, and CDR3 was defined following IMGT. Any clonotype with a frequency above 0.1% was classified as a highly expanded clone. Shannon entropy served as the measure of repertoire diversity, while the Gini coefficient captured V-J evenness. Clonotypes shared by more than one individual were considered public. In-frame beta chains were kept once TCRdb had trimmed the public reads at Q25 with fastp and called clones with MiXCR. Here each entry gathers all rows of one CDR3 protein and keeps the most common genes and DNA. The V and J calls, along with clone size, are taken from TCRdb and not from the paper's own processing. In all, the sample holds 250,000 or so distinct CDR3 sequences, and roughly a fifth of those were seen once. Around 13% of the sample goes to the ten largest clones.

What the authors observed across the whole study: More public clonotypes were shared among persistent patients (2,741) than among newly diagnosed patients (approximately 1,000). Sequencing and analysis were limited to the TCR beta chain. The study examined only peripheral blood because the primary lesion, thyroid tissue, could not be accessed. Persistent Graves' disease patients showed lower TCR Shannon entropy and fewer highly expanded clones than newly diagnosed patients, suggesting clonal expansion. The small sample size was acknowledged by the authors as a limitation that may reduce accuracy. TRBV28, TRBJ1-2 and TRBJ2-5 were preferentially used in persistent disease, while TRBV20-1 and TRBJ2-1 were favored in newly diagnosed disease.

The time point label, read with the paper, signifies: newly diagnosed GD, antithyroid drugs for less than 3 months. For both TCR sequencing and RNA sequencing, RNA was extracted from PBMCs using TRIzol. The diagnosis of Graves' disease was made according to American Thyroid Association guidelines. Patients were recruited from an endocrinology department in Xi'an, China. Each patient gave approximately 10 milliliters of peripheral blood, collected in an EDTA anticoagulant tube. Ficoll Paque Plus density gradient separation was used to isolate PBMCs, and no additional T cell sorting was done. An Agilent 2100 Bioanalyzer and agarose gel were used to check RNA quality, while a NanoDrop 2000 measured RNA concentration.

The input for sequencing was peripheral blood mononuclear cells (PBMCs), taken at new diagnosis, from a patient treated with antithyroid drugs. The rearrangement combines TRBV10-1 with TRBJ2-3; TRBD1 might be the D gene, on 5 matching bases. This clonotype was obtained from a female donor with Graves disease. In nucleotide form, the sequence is TGCGCCAGCAGTGTTACGGATCAAGGGGCAGATACGCAGTATTTT. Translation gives CASSVTDQGADTQYF.